The rows below give T cell receptor beta chains drawn from one sample of a study of CD8 T cells in ankylosing spondylitis. One entry per CDR3 protein results from TCRdb running MiXCR on the 5' RACE reads. The sample has under 300,000 distinct CDR3 sequences, 18% seen once. Sequenced: blood, either unsorted or a sorted T cell fraction (not recorded which). The receptor set was obtained from a male donor with ankylosing spondylitis or in good health (not recorded which). The CDR3 runs from the conserved cysteine through the conserved F or W. D genes are given only for firm matches. Not every row has a clone size; where given, it reads once, few, many or a size class.

few	TRBV29-1	TRBD2	TRBJ2-3	14	CSVALAGVADTQYF	TGCAGCGTTGCACTAGCGGGAGTGGCAGATACGCAGTATTTT
few	TRBV5-5	TRBD2	TRBJ2-1	16	CASSTYSGLGLNEQFF	TGTGCCAGCAGCACCTATAGCGGGCTTGGGCTCAATGAGCAGTTCTTC
few	TRBV11-2	-	TRBJ2-3	15	CASSLLEPDADTQYF	TGTGCCAGCAGCTTATTGGAGCCCGACGCAGATACGCAGTATTTT
few	TRBV29-1	-	TRBJ2-3	14	CSVNPWTETDTQYF	TGCAGCGTTAACCCCTGGACAGAGACAGATACGCAGTATTTT
-	TRBV20-1	TRBD2	TRBJ2-3	15	CSATPGLAVTDTQYF	TGCAGTGCTACGCCGGGACTAGCGGTCACAGATACGCAGTATTTT
-	TRBV7-9	-	TRBJ2-1	16	CASSKSGAGKDNEQFF	TGTGCCAGCAGCAAGTCTGGGGCAGGGAAGGACAATGAGCAGTTCTTC
few	TRBV20-1	-	TRBJ1-5	14	CSAREDWEDQPQHF	TGCAGTGCTAGAGAAGACTGGGAGGATCAGCCCCAGCATTTT
-	TRBV6-2/TRBV6-3	TRBD2	TRBJ2-1	15	CASSYGLAAYNEQFF	TGTGCCAGCAGTTACGGCCTAGCGGCCTACAATGAGCAGTTCTTC
few	TRBV15	-	TRBJ2-7	14	CATSREGFRYEQYF	TGTGCCACCAGCAGAGAAGGGTTCCGGTACGAGCAGTACTTC
many	TRBV27	TRBD1	TRBJ2-7	17	CASSLSGDRAPSYEQYF	TGTGCCAGCAGTTTATCGGGGGACAGGGCGCCATCCTACGAGCAGTACTTC
-	TRBV29-1	TRBD1	TRBJ2-1	14	CSVEGPTGGNEQFF	TGCAGCGTTGAAGGACCGACAGGGGGCAATGAGCAGTTCTTC
many	TRBV12-3/TRBV12-4	TRBD2	TRBJ2-3	16	CASSARLAQNTDTQYF	TGTGCCAGCAGTGCCCGACTAGCGCAGAACACAGATACGCAGTATTTT
many	TRBV10-3	-	TRBJ2-7	15	CAISLAADGTYEQYF	TGTGCCATCAGCCTTGCCGCCGACGGGACCTACGAGCAGTACTTC
-	TRBV5-1	-	TRBJ2-1	14	CASSPGTLVLEQFF	TGCGCCAGCAGCCCCGGGACATTAGTACTTGAGCAGTTCTTC
few	TRBV7-8	TRBD2	TRBJ2-7	18	CASSLEVGRALSSDEQYF	TGTGCCAGCAGCTTAGAAGTCGGGAGGGCCCTATCGTCGGACGAGCAGTACTTC
-	TRBV7-9	TRBD1	TRBJ1-4	16	CASSLTETGSGEKLFF	TGTGCCAGCAGCTTAACCGAGACAGGGAGTGGTGAAAAACTGTTTTTT
few	TRBV27	-	TRBJ2-1	13	CASSYTRTNEQFF	TGTGCCAGCAGTTATACGCGCACCAATGAGCAGTTCTTC
many	TRBV4-2	-	TRBJ2-1	15	CASSQDLLASGPQFF	TGTGCCAGCAGCCAAGATTTGCTAGCGTCGGGGCCGCAGTTCTTC
few	TRBV15	-	TRBJ1-1	17	CATSRDNQGPRSTEAFF	TGTGCCACCAGCAGAGATAACCAGGGACCGAGGTCCACTGAAGCTTTCTTT
-	TRBV20-1	TRBD2	TRBJ2-1	12	CSASGLAGEQFF	TGCAGTGCTAGCGGACTAGCGGGTGAGCAGTTCTTC
-	TRBV7-2	-	TRBJ2-7	13	CASSLWQTYEQYF	TGTGCCAGCAGCTTATGGCAGACCTACGAGCAGTACTTC
-	TRBV6-1	TRBD2	TRBJ2-1	15	CASSDLAGGLAEQFF	TGTGCCAGCAGTGATCTAGCGGGAGGTTTGGCTGAGCAGTTCTTC
-	TRBV28	-	TRBJ2-7	15	CASRTPGRSPYEQYF	TGTGCCAGCAGGACCCCTGGGAGGTCCCCCTACGAGCAGTACTTC
few	TRBV28	TRBD1	TRBJ2-3	16	CASSPTGVDFTDTQYF	TGTGCCAGCAGTCCGACAGGGGTCGATTTCACAGATACGCAGTATTTT
few	TRBV6-2/TRBV6-3	-	TRBJ2-2	14	CASSYPGASGELFF	TGTGCCAGCAGTTATCCCGGGGCGTCCGGGGAGCTGTTTTTT
-	TRBV6-2/TRBV6-3	TRBD1	TRBJ2-2	16	CASSPRDRADTGELFF	TGTGCCAGCAGCCCCCGGGACAGGGCAGACACCGGGGAGCTGTTTTTT
few	TRBV7-2	-	TRBJ2-1	14	CASSLALPDDEQFF	TGTGCCAGCAGCTTAGCACTTCCTGACGATGAGCAGTTCTTC
few	TRBV4-3	TRBD2	TRBJ2-2	16	CASSQGLAGEVGELFF	TGCGCCAGCAGCCAAGGACTAGCGGGAGAGGTCGGGGAGCTGTTTTTT
-	TRBV6-1	-	TRBJ2-5	18	CASSEGLAFEEDQETQYF	TGTGCCAGCAGTGAAGGGCTAGCCTTCGAAGAGGACCAAGAGACCCAGTACTTC
-	TRBV4-1	-	TRBJ2-1	15	CASSQEGGGYNEQFF	TGCGCCAGCAGCCAAGAAGGGGGTGGGTACAATGAGCAGTTCTTC
-	TRBV2	-	TRBJ2-7	14	CASSEGDSAFEQYF	TGTGCCAGCAGTGAAGGGGACTCTGCTTTTGAGCAGTACTTC
many	TRBV12-3/TRBV12-4	-	TRBJ2-3	14	CASSAGPETDTQYF	TGTGCCAGCAGTGCGGGACCGGAGACAGATACGCAGTATTTT
few	TRBV9	-	TRBJ2-1	16	CASSVVVGATYNEQFF	TGTGCCAGCAGCGTAGTGGTGGGGGCAACCTACAATGAGCAGTTCTTC
few	TRBV6-2/TRBV6-3	-	TRBJ2-7	13	CATSEGGIREQYF	TGTGCCACCTCAGAGGGCGGAATACGCGAGCAGTACTTC
few	TRBV20-1	-	TRBJ2-1	15	CSARDIEGRDSEQFF	TGCAGTGCTAGAGATATCGAGGGAAGAGACAGTGAGCAGTTCTTC
-	TRBV5-6	TRBD1	TRBJ2-7	11	CASSWTGEQYF	TGTGCCAGCAGCTGGACAGGGGAGCAGTACTTC
many	TRBV4-1	TRBD2	TRBJ2-2	17	CASSQDTGGGDTGELFF	TGCGCCAGCAGCCAAGATACGGGGGGAGGTGACACCGGGGAGCTGTTTTTT
few	TRBV4-1	-	TRBJ2-1	17	CASSDSLGAGALDEQFF	TGCGCCAGCAGCGACAGTCTGGGGGCGGGAGCCCTCGATGAGCAGTTCTTC
-	TRBV27	-	TRBJ2-7	13	CASSLGQLYEQYF	TGTGCCAGCAGTTTAGGGCAACTCTACGAGCAGTACTTC
few	TRBV6-2/TRBV6-3	-	TRBJ1-1	12	CASRDWGTEAFF	TGTGCCAGCAGAGACTGGGGGACTGAAGCTTTCTTT
-	TRBV6-2/TRBV6-3	-	TRBJ2-7	15	CASSYPGGGPSEQYF	TGTGCCAGCAGTTACCCCGGAGGGGGCCCTTCCGAGCAGTACTTC
-	TRBV5-1	TRBD1	TRBJ2-2	15	CASSTGTGGRGELFF	TGCGCCAGCTCCACCGGGACAGGGGGACGCGGGGAGCTGTTTTTT
-	TRBV11-2	-	TRBJ2-5	13	CASRSRGDETQYF	TGTGCCAGCAGGAGCAGGGGCGACGAGACCCAGTACTTC
few	TRBV7-3	-	TRBJ2-3	16	CASSLELGGATDTQYF	TGTGCCAGCAGCTTAGAGCTTGGAGGGGCCACAGATACGCAGTATTTT
-	TRBV6-1	TRBD1	TRBJ1-2	16	CASSPYLGDRGAGYTF	TGTGCCAGCAGTCCGTATTTGGGAGACAGGGGAGCTGGCTACACCTTC
-	TRBV3-1	TRBD1	TRBJ2-3	16	CASSPRTGDVTDTQYF	TGTGCCAGCAGCCCGCGGACAGGGGATGTCACAGATACGCAGTATTTT
many	TRBV9	TRBD2	TRBJ2-1	15	CASSEERGNYNEQFF	TGTGCCAGCAGCGAGGAGCGGGGGAACTACAATGAGCAGTTCTTC
-	TRBV5-6	-	TRBJ2-4	14	CASSFGLPWDIQYF	TGTGCCAGCAGCTTCGGGCTCCCTTGGGACATTCAGTACTTC
once	TRBV28	-	TRBJ2-1	18	CASSFPEPEAGRYNEQFF	TGTGCCAGCAGTTTTCCGGAACCGGAAGCGGGCCGTTACAATGAGCAGTTCTTC
-	TRBV20-1	-	TRBJ2-7	13	CSARARASYEQYF	TGCAGTGCTAGAGCCAGGGCCTCCTACGAGCAGTACTTC
few	TRBV12-3/TRBV12-4	TRBD2	TRBJ2-7	12	CASSFGRYEQYF	TGTGCCAGCAGTTTCGGGAGGTACGAGCAGTACTTC
-	TRBV4-3	-	TRBJ2-1	16	CASSQGRSSSYNEQFF	TGCGCCAGCAGCCAGGGAAGGTCGAGCTCCTACAATGAGCAGTTCTTC
many	TRBV29-1	-	TRBJ2-1	12	CSVGGVRDEQFF	TGCAGCGTTGGGGGGGTTAGGGATGAGCAGTTCTTC
-	TRBV6-2/TRBV6-3	TRBD1	TRBJ2-7	18	CASSYSVFPGQRTYEQYF	TGTGCCAGCAGTTATTCCGTCTTTCCGGGACAGCGGACCTACGAGCAGTACTTC
few	TRBV12-3/TRBV12-4	-	TRBJ2-3	13	CASSYVGPDTQYF	TGTGCCAGCAGTTATGTAGGACCAGATACGCAGTATTTT
many	TRBV4-3	TRBD2	TRBJ2-7	14	CASSQVTSDYEQYF	TGCGCCAGCAGCCAAGTGACTAGCGACTACGAGCAGTACTTC
-	TRBV12-3/TRBV12-4	-	TRBJ2-7	11	CASKQGYEQYF	TGTGCCAGCAAACAAGGGTACGAGCAGTACTTC
-	TRBV14	TRBD2	TRBJ2-1	15	CASSQVPSGSNEQFF	TGTGCCAGCAGCCAAGTACCTAGCGGGAGCAATGAGCAGTTCTTC
few	TRBV29-1	-	TRBJ1-1	12	CSATADNTEAFF	TGCAGCGCGACAGCCGATAACACTGAAGCTTTCTTT
-	TRBV11-3	-	TRBJ2-5	13	CASSLDRAETQYF	TGTGCCAGCAGCTTAGACAGAGCAGAGACCCAGTACTTC